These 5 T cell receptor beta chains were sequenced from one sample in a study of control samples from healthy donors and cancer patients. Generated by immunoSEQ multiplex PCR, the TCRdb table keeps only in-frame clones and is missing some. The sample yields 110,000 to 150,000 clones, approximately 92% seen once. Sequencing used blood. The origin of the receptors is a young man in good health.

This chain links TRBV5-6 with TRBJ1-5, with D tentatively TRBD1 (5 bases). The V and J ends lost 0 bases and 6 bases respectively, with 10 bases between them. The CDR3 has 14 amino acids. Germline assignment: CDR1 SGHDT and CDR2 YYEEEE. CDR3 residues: CASSLGGLGQPQHF. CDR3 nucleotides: TGTGCCAGCAGCTTGGGGGGGTTGGGTCAGCCCCAGCATTTT.

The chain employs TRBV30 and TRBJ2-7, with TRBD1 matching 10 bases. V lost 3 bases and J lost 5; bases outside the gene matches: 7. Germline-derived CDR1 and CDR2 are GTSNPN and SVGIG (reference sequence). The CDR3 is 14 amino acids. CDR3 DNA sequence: TGTGCCTGGAGCTTTGACAGGGGGCTACACGAGCAGTACTTC. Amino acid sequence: CAWSFDRGLHEQYF.

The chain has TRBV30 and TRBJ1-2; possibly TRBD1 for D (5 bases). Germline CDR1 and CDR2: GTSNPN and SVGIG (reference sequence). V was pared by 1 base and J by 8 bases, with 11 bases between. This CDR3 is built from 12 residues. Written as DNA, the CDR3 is TGTGCCTGGAGTGGAACGGGACTCGGCTACACCTTC. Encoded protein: CAWSGTGLGYTF. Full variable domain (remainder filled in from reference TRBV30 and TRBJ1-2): SQTIHQWPATLVQPVGSPLSLECTVEGTSNPNLYWYRQAAGRGLQLLFYSVGIGQISSEVPQNLSASRPQDRQFILSSKKLLLSDSGFYLCAWSGTGLGYTFGSGTRLTVV.

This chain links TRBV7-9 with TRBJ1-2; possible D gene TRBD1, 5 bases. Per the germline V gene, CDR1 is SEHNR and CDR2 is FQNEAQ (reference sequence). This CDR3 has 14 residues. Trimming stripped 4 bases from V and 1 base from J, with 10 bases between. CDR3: CASSSRQFNYGYTF. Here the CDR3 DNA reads TGTGCCAGCAGCTCTAGACAGTTTAACTATGGCTACACCTTC.

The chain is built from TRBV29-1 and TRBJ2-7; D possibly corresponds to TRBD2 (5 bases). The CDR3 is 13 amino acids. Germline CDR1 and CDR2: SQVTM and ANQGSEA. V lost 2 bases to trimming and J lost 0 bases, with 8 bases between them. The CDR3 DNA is TGCAGCGTTGAACCGGACTCCTCCTACGAGCAGTACTTC. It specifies CSVEPDSSYEQYF.